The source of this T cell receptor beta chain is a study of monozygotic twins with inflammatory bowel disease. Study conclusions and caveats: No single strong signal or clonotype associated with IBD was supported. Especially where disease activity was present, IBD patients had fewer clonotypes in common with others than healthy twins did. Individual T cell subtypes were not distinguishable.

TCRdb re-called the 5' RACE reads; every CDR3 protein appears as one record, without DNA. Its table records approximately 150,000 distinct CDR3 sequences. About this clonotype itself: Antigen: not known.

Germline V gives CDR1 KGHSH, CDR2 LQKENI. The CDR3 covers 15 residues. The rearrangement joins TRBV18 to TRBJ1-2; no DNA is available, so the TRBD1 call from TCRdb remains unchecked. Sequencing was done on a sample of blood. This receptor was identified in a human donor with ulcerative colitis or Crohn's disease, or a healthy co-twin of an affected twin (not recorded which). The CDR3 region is CASSHYDRDSSGYTF.